These 29 T cell receptor beta chains were sequenced from one sample in a study of OX40 agonist ivuxolimab in advanced cancers. The data were produced by immunoSEQ multiplex PCR, yet TCRdb's version contains in-frame clones alone and is incomplete. The sample consists of 15,000 or so clones, 73% of them appearing once. The sequencing used CD4+ or CD8+ T cells sorted from blood, collected in a trial of the OX40 agonist ivuxolimab. These receptors were taken from an adult with an advanced solid tumor such as melanoma, head and neck, liver or kidney cancer.

V and J are TRBV29-1 and TRBJ2-7; D uncertain. The V end lost 7 bases, the J end lost 0 bases, and 7 bases lay between the germline ends. The CDR3 runs 11 residues. Germline CDR1 and CDR2: SQVTM and ANQGSEA. The CDR3 region has the DNA TGCAGCGCGAAGGGCTCCTACGAGCAGTACTTC. It specifies CSAKGSYEQYF.

The V call is TRBV28, the J call TRBJ2-7; 9 nucleotides align to TRBD2. After removal of 7 bases from V and 3 bases from J, the junction contained 10 bases not matched to a gene. Germline assignment: CDR1 MDHEN and CDR2 SYDVKM. The CDR3 has 15 amino acids. The CDR3 loop is CASKFPSGEVYEQYF. The CDR3 DNA sequence: TGTGCCAGCAAATTTCCTAGCGGGGAGGTCTACGAGCAGTACTTC. Full variable domain (outside the CDR3, taken from reference TRBV28 and TRBJ2-7): DVKVTQSSRYLVKRTGEKVFLECVQDMDHENMFWYRQDPGLGLRLIYFSYDVKMKEKGDIPEGYSVSREKKERFSLILESASTNQTSMYLCASKFPSGEVYEQYFGPGTRLTVT.

This clone showed up just a few times. This sample also contains other DNA sequences that code for the same CDR3. The chain couples TRBV4-3 to TRBJ2-1; D is ambiguous. Between the trimmed V and J ends, which lost 1 base and 8 bases, there was a span of 9 bases. This CDR3 is built from 13 residues. Germline V lookup: CDR1 LGHNA, CDR2 YSLEER. DNA of the CDR3: TGCGCCAGCAGCCAAGTTTTAGAGGATGAGCAGTTCTTC. This translates into CASSQVLEDEQFF.

This chain uses TRBV2 with TRBJ2-1; 11 positions match TRBD2. The CDR3 contains 16 residues. The germline V gene has CDR1 SNHLY and CDR2 FYNNEI. Germline trimming cut 3 bases from V and 5 bases from J; bases unmatched to any gene: 6. CDR3 residues: CASSEIGLAGNNEQFF. The CDR3 DNA reads TGTGCCAGCAGTGAGATCGGACTAGCGGGTAACAATGAGCAGTTCTTC.

This clone was detected only once. The genes are TRBV29-1 and TRBJ1-2, with 11 bases lining up with TRBD1. Per the germline V gene, CDR1 is SQVTM and CDR2 is ANQGSEA. The trim removed 6 bases at V and 3 bases at J, leaving 6 bases unmatched. CDR3 size: 14 residues. The CDR3 coding sequence is TGCAGCGTCCTCGGGACAGGGGGGGACTATGGCTACACCTTC. Translated: CSVLGTGGDYGYTF.

The J gene is TRBJ2-1, the V gene TRBV11-3; 9 bases line up with TRBD1. Trimming at V came to 1 base and at J to 4 bases, leaving 2 bases not matched to a gene. The CDR3 contains 15 residues. Germline CDR1 is SGHNT and CDR2 is YENEEA. The CDR3 DNA is TGTGCCAGCAGCTTAGGGACAGGGGTTTACAATGAGCAGTTCTTC. It translates to CASSLGTGVYNEQFF. The full variable domain, its missing parts supplied by reference TRBV11-3 and TRBJ2-1, is EAGVVQSPRYKIIEKKQPVAFWCNPISGHNTLYWYLQNLGQGPELLIRYENEEAVDDSQLPKDRFSAERLKGVDSTLKIQPAELGDSAVYLCASSLGTGVYNEQFFGPGTRLTVL.

The chain is built from TRBV7-9 and TRBJ1-2; D may be TRBD1 (5 bases). The V and J ends lost 4 bases and 5 bases respectively, with 23 bases between them. From germline, CDR1 is SEHNR and CDR2 FQNEAQ (reference sequence). The CDR3 sequence is 17 residues long. The CDR3 DNA reads as TGTGCCAGCAGCTACCTCAATATAACCGGGACGGTATATGGCTACACCTTC. It is translated as CASSYLNITGTVYGYTF.

V usage is TRBV29-1 and J usage is TRBJ2-3; a weak D match, TRBD1 (6 bases). Trimming left V 0 bases short and J 1 base short, with 11 bases between. This CDR3 is built from 15 residues. The germline V gene has CDR1 SQVTM and CDR2 ANQGSEA. The CDR3 DNA reads as TGCAGCGTTGAAGATCAGGGGAGAGGCACAGATACGCAGTATTTT. Its translation is CSVEDQGRGTDTQYF.

The V gene is TRBV5-4, the J gene TRBJ2-1; 8 positions agree with TRBD2. V lost 0 bases, J lost 5 bases, and 1 base stayed unmatched. CDR1 is SGHNT, CDR2 YYREEE, per germline (reference sequence). This CDR3 comprises 14 residues. The CDR3 loop is CASSLGREDNEQFF. The DNA of the CDR3 is TGTGCCAGCAGCTTGGGGCGGGAGGACAATGAGCAGTTCTTC.

The chain is built from TRBV7-2 and TRBJ2-5; 9 nucleotides agree with TRBD2. This CDR3 contains 17 residues. After removal of 0 bases from V and 1 base from J, the junction contained 6 bases not matched to a gene. From germline, CDR1 is SGHTA and CDR2 FQGNSA. The CDR3 bases are TGTGCCAGCAGCTTAGCACGACTAGCGGATATCCAAGAGACCCAGTACTTC. It translates to CASSLARLADIQETQYF. Full variable domain (rest looked up from reference TRBV7-2 and TRBJ2-5): GAGVSQSPSNKVTEKGKDVELRCDPISGHTALYWYRQSLGQGLEFLIYFQGNSAPDKSGLPSDRFSAERTGGSVSTLTIQRTQQEDSAVYLCASSLARLADIQETQYFGPGTRLLVL.

V usage is TRBV10-2 and J usage is TRBJ1-1; D possibly corresponds to TRBD1 (6 bases). Germline V CDR1 and CDR2: WSHSY, SAAADI. CDR3 length equals 15 residues. V gave up 2 bases and J gave up 5 bases, with 15 bases separating them. CDR3: CASSEEGGRATEAFF. CDR3 sequence (DNA): TGCGCCAGCAGTGAGGAAGGGGGGCGCGCAACTGAAGCTTTCTTT.

This clone was detected only a few times. The chain is built from TRBV7-7 and TRBJ2-1, with D possibly TRBD2 on 6 matching bases. The CDR3 is made up of 15 amino acids. Germline CDR1 SSHAT, CDR2 FNYEAQ (reference sequence). Between the trimmed V and J ends, which lost 5 bases and 7 bases, there was a span of 18 bases. The CDR3 nucleotides read TGTGCCAGCAGCGCGGCGCATGGGGCGGGGAATGAGCAGTTCTTC. It yields the protein CASSAAHGAGNEQFF.

The V and J genes are TRBV28 and TRBJ1-1, with unresolved D. V was pared by 10 bases and J by 6 bases, with 9 bases between. This CDR3 region has 10 residues. Germline loops: CDR1 MDHEN, CDR2 SYDVKM. The DNA for the CDR3 is TGTGCCACCGTTGGGGCTGAAGCTTTCTTT. It is translated as CATVGAEAFF.

The chain joins TRBV7-2 to TRBJ2-5, with no clear D. This CDR3 has 12 residues. CDR1 is SGHTA, CDR2 FQGNSA, per germline. Trimming took 1 base from V and 4 from J, leaving 4 bases between them. The CDR3 loop is CASSLGPETQYF. For the CDR3, the DNA is TGTGCCAGCAGCTTAGGGCCAGAGACCCAGTACTTC.

The chain joins TRBV4-3 to TRBJ2-2; D is possibly TRBD2 (5 bases). Germline CDR1 LGHNA, CDR2 YSLEER. There are 17 residues in the CDR3. The ends were cut back, 0 bases at V and 6 bases at J, with 17 bases in the middle. The CDR3 spells CASSQEDAIMGAGELFF. The CDR3 coding sequence is TGCGCCAGCAGCCAAGAGGATGCGATAATGGGAGCCGGGGAGCTGTTTTTT.

This chain uses TRBV5-1 with TRBJ2-7, with 11 bases that match TRBD2. The germline V gene encodes CDR1 SGHRS and CDR2 YFSETQ. J gave up 4 bases and V 6 bases, and 12 bases lay outside the gene matches. This CDR3 contains 16 residues. CDR3 DNA sequence: TGCGCCAGCACTAACGATACCGGGACTAGCGGTTACGAGCAGTACTTC. This translates into CASTNDTGTSGYEQYF.

The chain joins TRBV29-1 to TRBJ1-5, with 10 bases aligning to TRBD1. CDR3 length: 14 amino acids. V was pared by 4 bases and J by 7 bases, with 7 bases of the junction left unmatched. The germline CDR1 and CDR2 sequences are SQVTM and ANQGSEA. As DNA, the CDR3 is TGCAGCGTTGTGGCAGGGACAGGGGAGCAGCCCCAGCATTTT. This translates into CSVVAGTGEQPQHF.

The J gene is TRBJ2-2, the V gene TRBV30, with D unresolved. The CDR3 has 12 residues. V gave up 1 base and J gave up 5 bases, with 5 bases separating them. Germline CDR1 is GTSNPN and CDR2 is SVGIG (reference sequence). The CDR3 DNA sequence: TGTGCCTGGAGTGAGGGAACCGGGGAGCTGTTTTTT. Translated, it gives CAWSEGTGELFF.

The chain uses TRBV7-6 and TRBJ2-1; 14 bases agree with TRBD2. V lost 5 bases to trimming and J lost 5 bases; unmatched junction nucleotides: 5. The germline V gene has CDR1 SGHVS and CDR2 FNYEAQ. The CDR3 length is 16 residues. CDR3 nucleotides: TGTGCCAGCAGCGGTCCGGGACTAGCGGGAGACAATGAGCAGTTCTTC. Protein product: CASSGPGLAGDNEQFF.

The chain is built from TRBV4-3 and TRBJ1-5; D remains unclear. Germline CDR1 is LGHNA and CDR2 is YSLEER. Trimming took 4 bases from V and 3 from J, leaving 13 bases between them. The CDR3 is made up of 15 amino acids. Here the CDR3 DNA reads TGCGCCAGCAGCCTCACCACGGGGAACAATCAGCCCCAGCATTTT. The encoded protein is CASSLTTGNNQPQHF.

The chain joins TRBV5-4 to TRBJ1-2, with TRBD1 matching over 10 bases. V lost 0 bases, J lost 6 bases, and 5 bases stayed unmatched. The CDR3 contains 15 residues. The V gene's germline CDR1 is SGHNT and CDR2 YYREEE (reference sequence). This CDR3 reads CASSLARGTGDGYTF. CDR3 bases: TGTGCCAGCAGCTTGGCCCGCGGGACAGGGGATGGCTACACCTTC.

This clone is categorized as medium-sized. This chain links TRBV28 with TRBJ2-7; a weak D match, TRBD1 (5 bases). This CDR3 is built from 13 residues. V lost 9 bases and J 2 bases, leaving 14 bases between the germline ends. Per germline, CDR1 MDHEN and CDR2 SYDVKM. This CDR3 is CASLPDRPYEQYF. In DNA form, the CDR3 reads TGTGCCAGTCTCCCTGACAGACCCTACGAGCAGTACTTC.

CDR3 bases: TGTGCCAGCAGCGTAGAAACAGGGTACTCTAACTATGGCTACACCTTC. This translates into CASSVETGYSNYGYTF. The chain combines TRBV9 with TRBJ1-2, with D perhaps matching TRBD1 (6 bases). This CDR3 contains 16 residues. V lost 0 bases and J lost 0, with 12 bases in between. In germline, CDR1 is SGDLS, CDR2 YYNGEE.

This clone was seen once. The CDR3 DNA reads as TGCGCCAGCAGCCGGAGACAGGGGGCTTCCTACGAGCAGTACTTC. Amino acids: CASSRRQGASYEQYF. V usage is TRBV5-1 and J usage is TRBJ2-7; TRBD1 matches 10 bases. CDR1 is SGHRS, CDR2 YFSETQ, per germline. CDR3 length equals 15 residues. Trimming at V came to 4 bases and at J to 1 base, leaving 5 bases not matched to a gene.

This chain connects TRBV9 to TRBJ2-7; TRBD1 matches 9 bases. The CDR3 contains 14 residues. CDR1 is SGDLS, CDR2 YYNGEE, per germline. Trimming at V came to 0 bases and at J to 6 bases, leaving 4 bases not matched to a gene. CDR3 sequence reads: CASSVATGGAEQYF. In nucleotides, the CDR3 is TGTGCCAGCAGCGTAGCTACAGGGGGCGCCGAGCAGTACTTC. The entire variable domain, with the rest obtained from reference TRBV9 and TRBJ2-7, is as follows: DSGVTQTPKHLITATGQRVTLRCSPRSGDLSVYWYQQSLDQGLQFLIQYYNGEERAKGNILERFSAQQFPDLHSELNLSSLELGDSALYFCASSVATGGAEQYFGPGTRLTVT.

The rearrangement links TRBV7-9 to TRBJ2-1; TRBD2 aligns across 7 bases. The germline V gene encodes CDR1 SEHNR and CDR2 FQNEAQ (reference sequence). After removal of 5 bases from V and 6 bases from J, the junction contained 7 bases not matched to a gene. The CDR3 extends over 14 amino acids. The CDR3 DNA is TGTGCCAGCAGCCCATCGCCTAGCGGCAATGAGCAGTTCTTC. Protein product: CASSPSPSGNEQFF.

The chain is built from TRBV6-5 and TRBJ2-3; D ambiguous. The V gene lost 5 bases and the J gene lost 6 bases, with 15 bases spanning the gap. From germline, CDR1 is MNHEY and CDR2 SVGAGI. The CDR3 totals 14 residues. The chain's CDR3 is CASSRLEDPDTQYF. The CDR3 DNA follows: TGTGCCAGCAGTCGCCTAGAAGACCCTGATACGCAGTATTTT.

The gene calls are TRBV5-6 and TRBJ2-7; D is possibly TRBD2 (6 bases). From germline, CDR1 is SGHDT and CDR2 YYEEEE. Trimming stripped 3 bases from V and 2 bases from J, with 21 bases between. This CDR3 comprises 17 residues. Written as DNA, the CDR3 is TGTGCCAGCAGCTCCCAACCGGGTTGGGGGGTCACCTACGAGCAGTACTTC. Translated, it gives CASSSQPGWGVTYEQYF.

The chain joins TRBV5-8 to TRBJ2-6; unclear D gene. Germline assignment: CDR1 SGHTS and CDR2 YDEGEE. Trimming took 0 bases from V and 0 from J, leaving 13 bases between them. The CDR3 is made up of 18 amino acids. The CDR3 DNA is TGTGCCAGCAGCTTGGTGGCGAGAGTACTCTCTGGGGCCAACGTCCTGACTTTC. Protein sequence: CASSLVARVLSGANVLTF.